This T cell receptor (beta chain) came from a study of blood T cell repertoires in COVID-19. The method was immunoSEQ multiplex PCR; TCRdb's version includes in-frame clones alone and lacks a portion of them. The sample yields around 220,000 clones, more than 70% seen once. Germline CDR1 SGHRS, CDR2 YFSETQ. The trim removed 1 base at V and 10 bases at J, leaving 11 bases unmatched. There are 14 residues in the CDR3. This chain connects TRBV5-1 to TRBJ2-7; TRBD1 matches at 7 bases. The sequenced material came from PBMCs or T cells enriched from blood (not recorded which). This receptor was taken from a woman between 35 and 50 years old with acute COVID-19. CDR3 residues: CASSLSNRGSNQYF. CDR3 bases: TGCGCCAGCAGCTTGTCGAACAGGGGCTCCAACCAGTACTTC.